The 11 T cell receptor beta chains listed next were all sequenced from one sample in a study of control samples from healthy donors and cancer patients. TCRdb's table, derived via immunoSEQ multiplex PCR, lists solely in-frame clones and lacks some. Of 120,000 or so clones listed, around 90% are singletons. The sequencing sample was made of blood. Every receptor here comes from a man between 18 and 29 years old in good health.

This chain connects TRBV21-1 to TRBJ1-5; the table's D call TRBD1 went unverified against the DNA. TRBV21-1 is an annotated pseudogene. CDR3 size: 15 residues. The CDR3 loop reads CANLPPDRGMQPQHF. CDR3 coding DNA: TGTGCCAACCTCCCACCGGACAGGGGAATGCAGCCCCAGCATTTT.

The V gene is TRBV6-1, the J gene TRBJ2-7; D call uncertain. The CDR3 has 11 amino acids. The V and J ends lost 0 bases and 3 bases respectively, with 0 bases between them. Per germline, CDR1 MNHNS and CDR2 SASEGT. The CDR3 DNA follows: TGTGCCAGCAGTGAAGCCTACGAGCAGTACTTC. This encodes CASSEAYEQYF.

The J gene is TRBJ1-2, the V gene TRBV12-3 or TRBV12-4; D is possibly TRBD1 (6 bases). Trimming shortened V by 5 bases and J by 3 bases, and 7 bases separated the two germline ends. This CDR3 comprises 12 residues. This chain's CDR3 is CASSRQDYGYTF. The CDR3 coding sequence is TGTGCCAGCAGTAGACAGGACTATGGCTACACCTTC.

The genes are TRBV21-1 and TRBJ1-5; TRBD1, the table's D call, was not compared with the DNA. TRBV21-1 is a known pseudogene. The CDR3 loop spans 15 amino acids. CDR3 nucleotide sequence: TGTGCCAGCAGCAGGAACAGGGTGGCAGATCAGCCCCAGCATTTT. Protein: CASSRNRVADQPQHF.

The table lists this clone with a few counts. The chain recombines TRBV28 with TRBJ2-2, with TRBD2 matching over 12 bases. The V gene end was trimmed by 7 bases and the J gene end by 6 bases; junction bases not matched to a gene: 6. Germline V CDR1 and CDR2: MDHEN, SYDVKM. This CDR3 spans 15 amino acids. In DNA, the CDR3 is TGTGCCAGCATCCCTAGCGGGGGGGCCGCCGGGGAGCTGTTTTTT. Amino acids: CASIPSGGAAGELFF.

This clone was counted a single time. CDR3 residues: CASSQEELAEETQYF. The DNA of the CDR3 is TGTGCCAGCAGCCAAGAGGAGCTAGCGGAAGAGACCCAGTACTTC. The rearrangement joins TRBV4-2 to TRBJ2-5, with TRBD2 matching 7 bases. V shed 0 bases, J shed 3 bases, and the junction held 4 bases outside the gene matches. This CDR3 spans 15 amino acids. Germline lookup yields CDR1 LGHNA and CDR2 YNFKEQ.

The V and J genes are TRBV19 and TRBJ2-7; maybe TRBD1 (5 bases). Trimming pared 5 bases from V and 0 bases from J, leaving 11 bases between. The germline gives CDR1 LNHDA, CDR2 SQIVND (reference sequence). This CDR3 is 14 amino acids long. CDR3 amino acids: CASSVSGNSYEQYF. CDR3 sequence (DNA): TGTGCCAGTAGTGTCTCAGGGAACTCCTACGAGCAGTACTTC.

The rearrangement joins TRBV19 to TRBJ2-3, with D perhaps being TRBD1 or TRBD2 (6 bases each). The CDR3 has 18 amino acids. Germline values: CDR1 LNHDA, CDR2 SQIVND (reference sequence). The V and J ends lost 0 bases and 5 bases respectively, with 21 bases between them. CDR3 nucleotides: TGTGCCAGTAGTATAGATCTACTGAACCTAGGGGGGCGAGATACGCAGTATTTT. This translates into CASSIDLLNLGGRDTQYF.

The rearrangement uses TRBV10-3 and TRBJ1-2; TRBD1 is a possible D gene (5 bases). Germline V lookup: CDR1 ENHRY, CDR2 SYGVKD. The germline V and J ends were trimmed by 7 bases and 6 bases, with 21 bases remaining between them. The CDR3 runs to 15 residues. This chain's CDR3 is CAITRDERNSDGYTF. The CDR3 nucleotides read TGTGCCATCACCCGGGACGAACGCAATTCCGATGGCTACACCTTC.

The chain is built from TRBV24-1 and TRBJ2-3; unclear D gene. CDR3 size: 15 residues. Germline CDR1 is KGHDR and CDR2 is SFDVKD. The V end was cut by 3 bases, the J end by 2 bases, with 11 bases between. The CDR3 DNA follows: TGTGCCACCAGTGATCCCTCGGCAGTCACAGATACGCAGTATTTT. This translates into CATSDPSAVTDTQYF.

The chain combines TRBV6-1 with TRBJ2-7; TRBD2 matches at 7 bases. The CDR3 is 12 residues long. V was clipped by 3 bases and J by 5 bases; unmatched bases: 1. CDR1 is MNHNS and CDR2 is SASEGT in the germline V gene. CDR3 in DNA: TGTGCCAGCAGTGACGGGGGGAACGAGCAGTACGTC. It translates to CASSDGGNEQYV.